This TCR beta chain was profiled in a study of T cells in Graves' hyperthyroidism and ophthalmopathy. The overall study: Peripheral blood was obtained at initial diagnosis, preceding any treatment. Overall study findings and caveats: Most thyroid clonotypes with frequency above 0.001 were detected in blood. Median prediction lead before ophthalmopathy onset was 5 to 7.5 months with the model.

This clonotype occurred many times. Its target is not known. The CDR3 has 17 residues. Germline V gene sequence: CDR1 DFQATT, CDR2 SNEGSKA (reference sequence). Trimming at V came to 6 bases and at J to 4 bases, leaving 13 bases not matched to a gene. There were TCR beta CDR3 regions amplified from RNA transcripts. A first-round RT-PCR of the TCR CDR3 used the HTBI primer set. TCRdb ran MiXCR on the multiplex PCR reads and lists one entry per CDR3 protein. The data hold about 58,000 distinct CDR3 sequences, with just under 50% observed a single time. PBMCs were obtained from 9.5 to 10 ml fresh peripheral blood.

This TCR came from a woman younger than 45 with Graves' ophthalmopathy. The chain uses TRBV20-1 and TRBJ2-3; 13 bases fit TRBD2. Sequencing used blood. The CDR3: CSADLRTSGRLADTQYF. Here the CDR3 DNA reads TGCAGTGCCGATCTACGGACTAGCGGGAGATTGGCAGATACGCAGTATTTT.